The sequence of this T cell receptor beta chain was determined in a study of T-cell reconstitution after alpha-beta-depleted transplantation in children. CDR1 is SGHRS and CDR2 is YFSETQ in the germline V gene. This CDR3 spans 14 amino acids. J gave up 7 bases and V 3 bases, and 8 bases lay outside the gene matches. Researchers prepared the TCRbeta library using unique molecular identifiers, the study reports. TCRdb called the PCR reads again in MiXCR, with one record for every CDR3 protein. The sample carries 500,000 or so distinct CDR3 sequences, approximately 30% recorded once. This sequence joins TRBV5-1 and TRBJ2-5, with 8 bases identical to TRBD1. The specimen was PBMCs from the stem cell graft donor, collected from the stem cell graft. The TCR comes from a human donor who donated a stem cell graft to a child with aplastic anemia. This chain's CDR3 is CASSSGQGEVTQYF. The DNA of the CDR3 is TGCGCCAGCAGCTCAGGACAGGGTGAGGTGACCCAGTACTTC.